What follows are 28 T cell receptor beta chains derived from one specimen sequenced in a study of OX40 agonist ivuxolimab in advanced cancers. Some clones are missing from TCRdb's copy, which holds only in-frame ones; the method was immunoSEQ multiplex PCR. The sample records roughly 61,000 clones, approximately 88% being singletons. This sample comprised CD4+ or CD8+ T cells sorted from blood, obtained in a trial of the OX40 agonist ivuxolimab. Receptors were obtained from an adult with an advanced solid tumor such as melanoma, head and neck, liver or kidney cancer.

The V gene is TRBV5-1, the J gene TRBJ2-5; D possibly corresponds to TRBD1 (6 bases). Trimming left V 0 bases short and J 4 bases short, with 13 bases between. CDR3 length equals 15 residues. Germline lookup yields CDR1 SGHRS and CDR2 YFSETQ. The CDR3 here is CASSLAEQGGETQYF. The CDR3 coding sequence is TGCGCCAGCAGCTTGGCAGAACAGGGCGGAGAGACCCAGTACTTC.

The rearrangement links TRBV11-1 to TRBJ2-2; TRBD1 matches at 8 bases. J gave up 5 bases and V 3 bases, and 5 bases lay outside the gene matches. The CDR3 covers 15 residues. CDR1 and CDR2 from the germline V gene are SGHAT and FQDESV (reference sequence). The CDR3 spells CASSFGQGWTGELFF. CDR3 coding DNA: TGTGCCAGCAGCTTCGGACAGGGTTGGACCGGGGAGCTGTTTTTT. The entire variable domain, with the rest obtained from reference TRBV11-1 and TRBJ2-2, is as follows: EAEVAQSPRYKITEKSQAVAFWCDPISGHATLYWYRQILGQGPELLVQFQDESVVDDSQLPKDRFSAERLKGVDSTLKIQPAELGDSAMYLCASSFGQGWTGELFFGEGSRLTVL.

This rearrangement joins TRBV5-1 to TRBJ1-4; 7 nucleotides match TRBD1. Germline CDR1 reads SGHRS; CDR2 reads YFSETQ. Germline trimming cut 3 bases from V and 8 bases from J; bases unmatched to any gene: 4. This CDR3 region has 13 residues. The CDR3 is CASSSQGGEKLFF. The CDR3 bases are TGCGCCAGCAGCTCTCAGGGGGGAGAAAAACTGTTTTTT.

The rearrangement uses TRBV30 and TRBJ1-4, with D uncertain. The CDR3 is 14 amino acids. Trimming shortened V by 1 base and J by 2 bases, and 8 bases separated the two germline ends. CDR1 and CDR2 (germline): GTSNPN, SVGIG (reference sequence). CDR3 in amino acids: CAWSGGWTNEKLFF. CDR3 nucleotide sequence: TGTGCCTGGAGTGGAGGGTGGACTAATGAAAAACTGTTTTTT.

The chain couples TRBV2 to TRBJ2-7; 8 nucleotides match TRBD1. J gave up 0 bases and V 6 bases, and 7 bases lay outside the gene matches. Germline assignment: CDR1 SNHLY and CDR2 FYNNEI. The CDR3 length is 15 residues. In DNA, the CDR3 is TGTGCCAGCAGCGCAGGGGGCTATGGCTCCTACGAGCAGTACTTC. It is translated as CASSAGGYGSYEQYF.

The CDR3 here is CASTRGLAGGLETQYF. The CDR3 region has the DNA TGTGCCAGCACCCGGGGGCTAGCGGGGGGTTTGGAGACCCAGTACTTC. This chain uses TRBV5-6 with TRBJ2-5; 11 bases are a match to TRBD2. Trimming cost V 6 bases and J 5 bases; bases outside gene matches: 12. The CDR3 consists of 16 residues. Germline V lookup: CDR1 SGHDT, CDR2 YYEEEE. Variable domain in full (rest from reference TRBV5-6 and TRBJ2-5): DAGVTQSPTHLIKTRGQQVTLRCSPKSGHDTVSWYQQALGQGPQFIFQYYEEEERQRGNFPDRFSGHQFPNYSSELNVNALLLGDSALYLCASTRGLAGGLETQYFGPGTRLLVL.

This chain connects TRBV6-6 to TRBJ2-2; D may match TRBD1 or TRBD2 (5 bases each). The CDR3 runs 15 residues. From germline, CDR1 is MNHNY and CDR2 SVGAGI (reference sequence). The V end lost 4 bases, the J end lost 4 bases, and 13 bases lay between the germline ends. CDR3 sequence: CASSSRGRSTGELFF. In DNA, the CDR3 is TGTGCCAGCAGTTCCCGGGGACGGAGCACCGGGGAGCTGTTTTTT.

The chain employs TRBV6-1 and TRBJ1-5; 8 bases line up with TRBD1. V gave up 2 bases and J gave up 6 bases; unmatched junction bases: 3. Germline CDR1 and CDR2: MNHNS and SASEGT. The CDR3 covers 14 residues. The CDR3 DNA sequence: TGTGCCAGCAGTGAACAGGGGGCCGGTCAGCCCCAGCATTTT. This codes for CASSEQGAGQPQHF.

This rearrangement joins TRBV2 to TRBJ2-7, with TRBD1 matching over 10 bases. Germline loops: CDR1 SNHLY, CDR2 FYNNEI. Trimming removed 5 bases from V and 4 bases from J; junction bases left unmatched: 8. The CDR3 spans 15 residues. As DNA, the CDR3 is TGTGCCAGCAGTCTTTCCGGGACAGGGGCTTACGAGCAGTACTTC. It translates to CASSLSGTGAYEQYF.

The chain couples TRBV27 to TRBJ2-7; D not resolved. Germline V gene sequence: CDR1 MNHEY, CDR2 SMNVEV (reference sequence). The CDR3 covers 13 residues. The V end was cut by 3 bases, the J end by 4 bases, with 10 bases between. In DNA, the CDR3 is TGTGCCAGCAGTTTCAGTTTTGGTTACGAGCAGTACTTC. Translating gives CASSFSFGYEQYF.

The rearrangement joins TRBV5-1 to TRBJ1-2, with TRBD1 as a possible D gene (6 bases). V was pared by 7 bases and J by 2 bases, with 12 bases between. Germline CDR1 is SGHRS and CDR2 is YFSETQ. The CDR3 is made up of 13 amino acids. The CDR3: CASGLDRNYGYTF. As DNA, the CDR3 is TGCGCCAGCGGTCTCGACAGGAACTATGGCTACACCTTC.

This rearrangement joins TRBV6-1 to TRBJ1-4; D not certain. CDR1 MNHNS and CDR2 SASEGT come from the germline V gene. This CDR3 spans 15 amino acids. The ends were cut back, 1 base at V and 3 bases at J, with 9 bases in the middle. The CDR3 coding sequence is TGTGCCAGCAGTGAAGACTGGGTTGCTAATGAAAAACTGTTTTTT. This gives the protein CASSEDWVANEKLFF.

The rearrangement links TRBV5-1 to TRBJ1-6, with D unclear. Germline CDR1 and CDR2: SGHRS and YFSETQ. The CDR3 sequence is 15 residues long. The V and J ends lost 2 bases and 8 bases respectively, with 14 bases between them. CDR3 amino acids: CASSFTPSVDSPLHF. The DNA of the CDR3 is TGCGCCAGCAGCTTCACTCCATCGGTGGATTCACCCCTCCACTTT. Full variable domain (rest looked up from reference TRBV5-1 and TRBJ1-6): KAGVTQTPRYLIKTRGQQVTLSCSPISGHRSVSWYQQTPGQGLQFLFEYFSETQRNKGNFPGRFSGRQFSNSRSEMNVSTLELGDSALYLCASSFTPSVDSPLHFGNGTRLTVT.

The rearrangement uses TRBV28 and TRBJ1-1; D is perhaps TRBD1 (6 bases). With 5 bases removed from V and 0 bases from J, the gap between germline ends came to 13 bases. There are 15 residues in the CDR3. Per germline, CDR1 MDHEN and CDR2 SYDVKM. The CDR3: CASSLTRGLNTEAFF. DNA for the CDR3: TGTGCCAGCAGTCTAACCAGGGGCCTGAACACTGAAGCTTTCTTT.

The chain links TRBV11-1 to TRBJ2-7, with no clear D. Per germline, CDR1 SGHAT and CDR2 FQDESV (reference sequence). The CDR3 has 14 residues. Trimming stripped 0 bases from V and 1 base from J, with 7 bases between. For the CDR3, the DNA is TGTGCCAGCAGCTTAGCAGCCGAATCCTACGAGCAGTACTTC. Its translation is CASSLAAESYEQYF.

V is TRBV2 and J is TRBJ2-1; 10 bases line up with TRBD2. The CDR3 is 19 amino acids. V shed 6 bases, J shed 0 bases, and the junction held 14 bases outside the gene matches. The germline CDR1 and CDR2 sequences are SNHLY and FYNNEI. The CDR3 DNA reads as TGTGCCAGCAGATTTAGCGGGGGGACCTCTCGGAGCTCCTACAATGAGCAGTTCTTC. Translation: CASRFSGGTSRSSYNEQFF.

The chain combines TRBV5-1 with TRBJ2-3; D gene uncertain. V was pared by 2 bases and J by 0 bases, with 10 bases between. Per germline, CDR1 SGHRS and CDR2 YFSETQ. The CDR3 length is 15 residues. The CDR3 region is CASSFGGPSTDTQYF. Here the CDR3 DNA reads TGCGCCAGCAGCTTCGGCGGTCCGAGCACAGATACGCAGTATTTT.

The chain is built from TRBV5-8 and TRBJ1-1; perhaps TRBD1 as D (6 bases). This CDR3 has 14 residues. V lost 4 bases, J lost 3 bases, and 13 bases lay in between. The germline V gene has CDR1 SGHTS and CDR2 YDEGEE. The CDR3 spells CASSRGQKYTEAFF. The CDR3 DNA follows: TGTGCCAGCAGCCGCGGACAGAAGTACACTGAAGCTTTCTTT.

This clone was found once. This chain joins TRBV9 and TRBJ2-2; TRBD2 aligns across 9 bases. Germline V gives CDR1 SGDLS, CDR2 YYNGEE. Trimming took 0 bases from V and 3 from J; bases not matched to a gene: 3. The CDR3 is 16 amino acids. CDR3 nucleotide sequence: TGTGCCAGCAGCGTAGGGACTAGCGATTACACCGGGGAGCTGTTTTTT. Encoded protein: CASSVGTSDYTGELFF.

The chain combines TRBV7-5 with TRBJ1-5; the tabulated D call, TRBD1, remains unverified against the DNA. TRBV7-5 is flagged as a pseudogene. There are 16 residues in the CDR3. This CDR3 is CARSPGQVYSNQPQHF. The CDR3, as DNA: TGTGCCAGAAGCCCTGGACAGGTTTATAGCAATCAGCCCCAGCATTTT.

The rearrangement joins TRBV11-2 to TRBJ1-2; TRBD1 agrees at 8 bases. CDR3 length equals 14 residues. The V gene's germline CDR1 is SGHAT and CDR2 FQNNGV. Trimming took 5 bases from V and 2 from J; bases not matched to a gene: 4. The CDR3 coding sequence is TGTGCCAGCAGCCTCACAGGGGGGAACTATGGCTACACCTTC. Its protein is CASSLTGGNYGYTF.

In DNA form, the CDR3 reads TGTGCCAGCAGTGGGGACAGGGGGAGAGGGGGCTACACCTTC. It is translated as CASSGDRGRGGYTF. V usage is TRBV7-2 and J usage is TRBJ1-2; 11 nucleotides agree with TRBD1. Looked up from germline, CDR1 is SGHTA and CDR2 is FQGNSA. There are 14 residues in the CDR3. J lost 8 bases, V lost 6 bases, and 8 bases had no gene match.

The gene calls are TRBV5-1 and TRBJ1-1; D not certain. The V and J ends lost 4 bases and 4 bases respectively, with 11 bases between them. This CDR3 has 13 amino acids. Germline loops: CDR1 SGHRS, CDR2 YFSETQ. This CDR3 is CASSPEGGTEAFF. CDR3 DNA: TGCGCCAGCAGCCCGGAGGGCGGCACTGAAGCTTTCTTT.

This clone appeared once. The rearrangement links TRBV14 to TRBJ1-5; no definite D call. V lost 4 bases to trimming and J lost 4 bases, with 8 bases between them. Germline lookup yields CDR1 SGHDN and CDR2 FVKESK. The CDR3 is 13 residues long. DNA of the CDR3: TGTGCCAGCAGCCTCACCGCAAATCAGCCCCAGCATTTT. This translates into CASSLTANQPQHF.

The chain uses TRBV19 and TRBJ2-7, with TRBD1 as a possible D gene (5 bases). Germline V gene sequence: CDR1 LNHDA, CDR2 SQIVND (reference sequence). The CDR3 loop spans 13 amino acids. Trimming pared 4 bases from V and 4 bases from J, leaving 11 bases between. CDR3 amino acids: CASSNGQAYEQYF. CDR3 bases: TGTGCCAGTAGTAACGGACAAGCTTACGAGCAGTACTTC.

The genes are TRBV29-1 and TRBJ2-7; 9 bases map to TRBD1. CDR1 is SQVTM, CDR2 ANQGSEA, per germline. The V gene end was trimmed by 6 bases and the J gene end by 2 bases; junction bases not matched to a gene: 8. The CDR3 is made up of 14 amino acids. The CDR3 nucleotides are TGCAGCGTCACCGACAGGGGGATGGCCTACGAGCAGTACTTC. This codes for CSVTDRGMAYEQYF.

This chain links TRBV19 with TRBJ2-7; D might be TRBD2 (6 bases). V lost 9 bases and J lost 3, with 12 bases in between. The CDR3 extends over 12 amino acids. Germline V lookup: CDR1 LNHDA, CDR2 SQIVND (reference sequence). This CDR3 reads CASRDSHYEQYF. The CDR3 DNA follows: TGTGCCAGCCGGGACTCCCACTACGAGCAGTACTTC.

The chain joins TRBV6-5 to TRBJ1-1, with D possibly matching TRBD1 (5 bases). V shed 7 bases and J shed 4 bases, with 13 bases lying between them. Germline V lookup: CDR1 MNHEY, CDR2 SVGAGI. The CDR3 runs 13 residues. CDR3 sequence (DNA): TGTGCCAGCAACCCCAGGGTAGGCACTGAAGCTTTCTTT. As protein: CASNPRVGTEAFF.